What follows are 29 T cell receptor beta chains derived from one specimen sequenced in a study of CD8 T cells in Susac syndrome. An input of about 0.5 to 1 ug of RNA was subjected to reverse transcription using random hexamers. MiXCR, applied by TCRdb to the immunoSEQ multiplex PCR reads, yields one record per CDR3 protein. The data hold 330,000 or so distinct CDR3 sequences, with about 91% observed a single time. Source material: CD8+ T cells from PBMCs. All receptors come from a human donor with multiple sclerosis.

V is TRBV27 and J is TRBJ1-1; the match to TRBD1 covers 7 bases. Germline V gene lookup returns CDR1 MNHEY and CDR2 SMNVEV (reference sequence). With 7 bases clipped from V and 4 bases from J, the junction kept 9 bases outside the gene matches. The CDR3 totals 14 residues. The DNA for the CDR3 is TGTGCCAGCAATAAGGGGGCGTCGGGCACTGAAGCTTTCTTT. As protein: CASNKGASGTEAFF.

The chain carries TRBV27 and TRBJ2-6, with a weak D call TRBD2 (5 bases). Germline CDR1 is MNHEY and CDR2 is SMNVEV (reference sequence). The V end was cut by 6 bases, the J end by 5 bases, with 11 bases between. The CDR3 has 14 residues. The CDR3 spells CASSPTMRANVLTF. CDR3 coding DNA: TGTGCCAGCAGCCCGACTATGCGGGCCAACGTCCTGACTTTC.

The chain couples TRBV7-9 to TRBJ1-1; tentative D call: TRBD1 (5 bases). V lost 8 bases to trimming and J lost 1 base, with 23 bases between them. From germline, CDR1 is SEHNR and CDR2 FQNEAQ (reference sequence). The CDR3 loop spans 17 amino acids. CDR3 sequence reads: CASSGFRNRGENTEAFF. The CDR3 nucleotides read TGTGCCAGCTCAGGGTTTCGGAACCGGGGAGAGAACACTGAAGCTTTCTTT.

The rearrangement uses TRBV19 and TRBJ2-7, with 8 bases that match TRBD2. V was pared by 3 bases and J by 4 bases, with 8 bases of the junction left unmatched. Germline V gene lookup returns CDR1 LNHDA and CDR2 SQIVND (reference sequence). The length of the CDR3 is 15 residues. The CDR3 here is CASSISISGIYEQYF. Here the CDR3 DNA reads TGTGCCAGTAGTATTTCGATTAGCGGGATATACGAGCAGTACTTC.

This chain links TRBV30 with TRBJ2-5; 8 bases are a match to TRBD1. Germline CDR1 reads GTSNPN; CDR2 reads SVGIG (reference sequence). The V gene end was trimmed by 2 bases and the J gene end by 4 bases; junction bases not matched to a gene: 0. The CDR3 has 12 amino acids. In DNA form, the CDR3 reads TGTGCCTGGAGTACAGGGGGAGAGACCCAGTACTTC. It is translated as CAWSTGGETQYF. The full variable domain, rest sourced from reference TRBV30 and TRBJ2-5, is SQTIHQWPATLVQPVGSPLSLECTVEGTSNPNLYWYRQAAGRGLQLLFYSVGIGQISSEVPQNLSASRPQDRQFILSSKKLLLSDSGFYLCAWSTGGETQYFGPGTRLLVL.

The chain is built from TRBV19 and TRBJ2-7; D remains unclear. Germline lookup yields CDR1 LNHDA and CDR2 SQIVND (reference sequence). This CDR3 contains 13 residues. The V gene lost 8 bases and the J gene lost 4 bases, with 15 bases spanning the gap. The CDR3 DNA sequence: TGTGCCAGTCGATCTGACCCCTCATACGAGCAGTACTTC. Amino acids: CASRSDPSYEQYF.

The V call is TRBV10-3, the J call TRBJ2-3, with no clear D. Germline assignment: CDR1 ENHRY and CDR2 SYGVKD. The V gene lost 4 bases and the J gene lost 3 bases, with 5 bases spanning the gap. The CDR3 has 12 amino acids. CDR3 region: CAISVETDTQYF. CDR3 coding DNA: TGTGCCATCAGTGTCGAGACAGATACGCAGTATTTT.

The CDR3 protein is CASSQGIWTGSYEQYF. Written as DNA, the CDR3 is TGCGCCAGCAGCCAAGGGATTTGGACAGGATCCTACGAGCAGTACTTC. This chain joins TRBV4-3 and TRBJ2-7; TRBD1 aligns across 7 bases. Looked up from germline, CDR1 is LGHNA and CDR2 is YSLEER. The CDR3 length is 16 residues. The ends lost 1 base at V and 1 base at J; junction bases unmatched: 7.

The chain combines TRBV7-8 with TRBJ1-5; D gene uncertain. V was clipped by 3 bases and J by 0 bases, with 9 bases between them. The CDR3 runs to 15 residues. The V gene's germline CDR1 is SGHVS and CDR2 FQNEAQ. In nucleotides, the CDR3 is TGTGCCAGCAGCTTCGATGTGTATAGCAATCAGCCCCAGCATTTT. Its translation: CASSFDVYSNQPQHF. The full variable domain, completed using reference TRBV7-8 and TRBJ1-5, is GAGVSQSPRYKVAKRGQDVALRCDPISGHVSLFWYQQALGQGPEFLTYFQNEAQLDKSGLPSDRFFAERPEGSVSTLKIQRTQQEDSAVYLCASSFDVYSNQPQHFGDGTRLSIL.

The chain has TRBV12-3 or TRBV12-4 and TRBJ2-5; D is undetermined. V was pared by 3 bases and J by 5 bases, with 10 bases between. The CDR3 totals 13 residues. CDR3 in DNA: TGTGCCAGCAGTTTTAGGCAGACCGAGACCCAGTACTTC. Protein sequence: CASSFRQTETQYF.

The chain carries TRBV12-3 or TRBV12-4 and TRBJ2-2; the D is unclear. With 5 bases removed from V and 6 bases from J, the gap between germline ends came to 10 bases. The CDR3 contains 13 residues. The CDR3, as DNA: TGTGCCAGCAGTGAATCTTACGCCGGGGAGCTGTTTTTT. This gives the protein CASSESYAGELFF.

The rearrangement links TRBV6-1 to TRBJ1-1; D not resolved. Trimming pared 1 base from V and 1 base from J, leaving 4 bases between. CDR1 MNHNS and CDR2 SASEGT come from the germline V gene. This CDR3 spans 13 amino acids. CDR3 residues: CASSEGQNTEAFF. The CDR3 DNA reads TGTGCCAGCAGTGAAGGCCAGAACACTGAAGCTTTCTTT.

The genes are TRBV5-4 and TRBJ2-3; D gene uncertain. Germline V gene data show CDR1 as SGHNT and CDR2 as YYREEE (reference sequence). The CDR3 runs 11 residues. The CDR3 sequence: CVFSDGDTQYF. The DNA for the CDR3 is TGTGTGTTTTCCGACGGAGATACGCAGTATTTT.

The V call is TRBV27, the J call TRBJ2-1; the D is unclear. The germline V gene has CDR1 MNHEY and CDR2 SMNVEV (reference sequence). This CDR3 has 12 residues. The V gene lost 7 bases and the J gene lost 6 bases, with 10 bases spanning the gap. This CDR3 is CASTNPANEQFF. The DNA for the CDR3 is TGTGCCAGCACAAATCCCGCCAATGAGCAGTTCTTC.

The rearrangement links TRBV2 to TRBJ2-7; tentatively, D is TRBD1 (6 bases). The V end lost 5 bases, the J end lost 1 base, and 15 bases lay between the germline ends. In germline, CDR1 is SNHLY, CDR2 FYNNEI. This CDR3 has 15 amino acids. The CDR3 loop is CASSPGHRLSYEQYF. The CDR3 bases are TGTGCCAGCAGTCCGGGACACCGGTTGTCCTACGAGCAGTACTTC.

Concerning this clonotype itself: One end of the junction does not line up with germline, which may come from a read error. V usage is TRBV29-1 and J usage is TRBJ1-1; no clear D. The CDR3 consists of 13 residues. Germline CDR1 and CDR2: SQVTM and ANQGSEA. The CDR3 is CSVEDRMNTEVFF. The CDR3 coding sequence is TGCAGCGTTGAAGATAGGATGAACACTGAAGTTTTCTTT.

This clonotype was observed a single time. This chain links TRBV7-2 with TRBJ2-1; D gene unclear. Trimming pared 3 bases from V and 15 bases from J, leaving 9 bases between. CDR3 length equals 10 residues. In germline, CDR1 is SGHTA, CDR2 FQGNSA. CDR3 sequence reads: CASSLNVLFF. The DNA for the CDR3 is TGTGCCAGCAGCTTGAACGTACTGTTCTTC.

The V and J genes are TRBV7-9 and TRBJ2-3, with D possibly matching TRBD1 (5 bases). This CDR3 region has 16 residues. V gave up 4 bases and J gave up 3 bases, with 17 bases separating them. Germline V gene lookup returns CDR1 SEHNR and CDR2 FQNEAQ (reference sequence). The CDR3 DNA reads TGTGCCAGCAGCTCGCCGGGTGGCAGGGAAACAGATACGCAGTATTTT. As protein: CASSSPGGRETDTQYF.

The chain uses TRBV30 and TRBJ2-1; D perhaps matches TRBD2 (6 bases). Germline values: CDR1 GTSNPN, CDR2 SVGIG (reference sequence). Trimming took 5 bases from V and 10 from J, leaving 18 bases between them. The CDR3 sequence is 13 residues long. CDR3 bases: TGTGCCTGGGGAGGCGAGGGAGGAGGCGAGCAGTTCTTC. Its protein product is CAWGGEGGGEQFF.

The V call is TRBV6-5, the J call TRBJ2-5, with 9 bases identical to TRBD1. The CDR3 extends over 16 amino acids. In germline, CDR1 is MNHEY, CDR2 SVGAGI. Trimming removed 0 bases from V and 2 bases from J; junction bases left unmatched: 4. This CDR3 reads CASSYSDGTGQETQYF. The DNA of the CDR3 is TGTGCCAGCAGTTACTCAGACGGGACAGGGCAAGAGACCCAGTACTTC.

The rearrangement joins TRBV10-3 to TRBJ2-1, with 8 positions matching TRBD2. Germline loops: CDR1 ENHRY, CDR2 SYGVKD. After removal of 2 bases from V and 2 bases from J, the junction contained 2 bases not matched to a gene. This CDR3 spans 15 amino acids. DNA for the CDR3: TGTGCCATCAGTGAGCGGACTAGCCCCTACAATGAGCAGTTCTTC. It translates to CAISERTSPYNEQFF.

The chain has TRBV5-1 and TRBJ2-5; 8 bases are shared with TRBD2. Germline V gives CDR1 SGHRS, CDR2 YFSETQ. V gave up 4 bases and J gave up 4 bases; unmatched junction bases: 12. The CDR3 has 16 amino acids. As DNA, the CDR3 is TGCGCCAGCAGCCCCTCGGTAGCGGGGTCGGGAGAGACCCAGTACTTC. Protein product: CASSPSVAGSGETQYF. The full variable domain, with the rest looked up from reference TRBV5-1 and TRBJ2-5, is KAGVTQTPRYLIKTRGQQVTLSCSPISGHRSVSWYQQTPGQGLQFLFEYFSETQRNKGNFPGRFSGRQFSNSRSEMNVSTLELGDSALYLCASSPSVAGSGETQYFGPGTRLLVL.

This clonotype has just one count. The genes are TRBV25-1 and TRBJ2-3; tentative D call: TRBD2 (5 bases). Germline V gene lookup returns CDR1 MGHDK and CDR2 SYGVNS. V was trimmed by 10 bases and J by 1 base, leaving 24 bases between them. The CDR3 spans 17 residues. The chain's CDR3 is CAIPPGVLRAGTDTQYF. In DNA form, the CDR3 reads TGTGCCATCCCACCCGGGGTTCTGAGAGCTGGCACAGATACGCAGTATTTT.

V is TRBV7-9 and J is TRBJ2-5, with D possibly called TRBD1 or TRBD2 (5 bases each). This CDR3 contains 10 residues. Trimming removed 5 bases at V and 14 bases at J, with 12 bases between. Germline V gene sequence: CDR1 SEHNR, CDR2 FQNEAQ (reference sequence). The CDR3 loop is CASSNGTEYF. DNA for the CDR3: TGTGCCAGCAGCAATGGGACGGAATACTTC.

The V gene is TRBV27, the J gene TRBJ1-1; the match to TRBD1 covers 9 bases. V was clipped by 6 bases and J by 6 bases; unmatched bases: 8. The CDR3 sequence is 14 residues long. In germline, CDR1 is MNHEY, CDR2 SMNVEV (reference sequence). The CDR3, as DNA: TGTGCCAGCAGGTTAGGGACAGGGAGGGCTGAAGCTTTCTTT. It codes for CASRLGTGRAEAFF.

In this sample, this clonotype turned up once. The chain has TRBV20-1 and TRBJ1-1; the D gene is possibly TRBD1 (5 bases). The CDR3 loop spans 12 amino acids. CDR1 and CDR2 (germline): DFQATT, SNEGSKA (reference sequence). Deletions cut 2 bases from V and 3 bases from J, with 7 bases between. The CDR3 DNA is TGCAGTGCTAGATCAGGGTACACTGAAGCTTTCTTT. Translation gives CSARSGYTEAFF.

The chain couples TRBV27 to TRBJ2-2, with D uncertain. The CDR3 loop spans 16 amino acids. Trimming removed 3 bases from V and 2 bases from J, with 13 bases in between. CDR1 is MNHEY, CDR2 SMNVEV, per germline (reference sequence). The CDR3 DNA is TGTGCCAGCAGTTTCAATTTTGGGGTAAACACCGGGGAGCTGTTTTTT. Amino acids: CASSFNFGVNTGELFF.

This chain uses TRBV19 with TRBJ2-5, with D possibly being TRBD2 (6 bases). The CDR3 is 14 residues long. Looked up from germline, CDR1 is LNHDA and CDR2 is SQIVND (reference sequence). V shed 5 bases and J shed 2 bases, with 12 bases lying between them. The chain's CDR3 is CASSGAGFQETQYF. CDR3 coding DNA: TGTGCCAGTAGTGGCGCGGGATTTCAAGAGACCCAGTACTTC.

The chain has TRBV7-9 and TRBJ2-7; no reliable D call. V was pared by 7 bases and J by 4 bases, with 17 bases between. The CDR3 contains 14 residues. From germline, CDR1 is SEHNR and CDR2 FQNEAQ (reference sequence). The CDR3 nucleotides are TGTGCCAGCACCTCTGGTACGAGACTTTACGAGCAGTACTTC. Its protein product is CASTSGTRLYEQYF.